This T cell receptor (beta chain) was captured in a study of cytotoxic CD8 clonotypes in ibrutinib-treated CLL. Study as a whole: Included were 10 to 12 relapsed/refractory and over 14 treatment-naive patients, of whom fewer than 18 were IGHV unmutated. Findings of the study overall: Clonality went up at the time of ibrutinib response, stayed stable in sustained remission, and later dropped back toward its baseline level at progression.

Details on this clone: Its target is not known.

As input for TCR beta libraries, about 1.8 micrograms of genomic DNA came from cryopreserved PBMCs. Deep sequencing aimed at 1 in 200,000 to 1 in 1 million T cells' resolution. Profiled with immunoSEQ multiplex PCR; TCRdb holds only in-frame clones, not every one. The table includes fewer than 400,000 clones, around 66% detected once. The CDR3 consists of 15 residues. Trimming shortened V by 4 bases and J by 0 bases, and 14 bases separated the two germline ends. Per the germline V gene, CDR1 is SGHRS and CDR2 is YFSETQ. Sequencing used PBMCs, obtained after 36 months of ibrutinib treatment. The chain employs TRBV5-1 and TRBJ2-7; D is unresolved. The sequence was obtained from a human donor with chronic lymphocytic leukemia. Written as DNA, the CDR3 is TGCGCCAGCAGCCCGAGCCCAAGTTCCTCCTACGAGCAGTACTTC. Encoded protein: CASSPSPSSSYEQYF.